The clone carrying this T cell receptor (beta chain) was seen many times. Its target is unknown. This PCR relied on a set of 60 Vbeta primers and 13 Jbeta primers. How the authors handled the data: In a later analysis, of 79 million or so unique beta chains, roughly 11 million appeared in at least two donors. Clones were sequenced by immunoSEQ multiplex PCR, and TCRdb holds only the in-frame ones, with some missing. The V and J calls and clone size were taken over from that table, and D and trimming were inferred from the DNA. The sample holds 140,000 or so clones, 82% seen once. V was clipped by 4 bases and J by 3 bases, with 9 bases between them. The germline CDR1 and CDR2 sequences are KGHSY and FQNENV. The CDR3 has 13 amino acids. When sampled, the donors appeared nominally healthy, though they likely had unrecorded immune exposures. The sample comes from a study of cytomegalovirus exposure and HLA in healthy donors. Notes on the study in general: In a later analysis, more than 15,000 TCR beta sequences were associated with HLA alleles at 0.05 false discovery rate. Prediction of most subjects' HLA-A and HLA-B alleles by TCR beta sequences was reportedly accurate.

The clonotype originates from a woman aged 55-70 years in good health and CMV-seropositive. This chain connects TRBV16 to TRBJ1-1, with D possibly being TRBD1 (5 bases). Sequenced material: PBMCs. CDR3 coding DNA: TGTGCCAGCAGCCCTCGGGGGGACACTGAAGCTTTCTTT. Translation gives CASSPRGDTEAFF. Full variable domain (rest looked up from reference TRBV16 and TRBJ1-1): GEEVAQTPKHLVRGEGQKAKLYCAPIKGHSYVFWYQQVLKNEFKFLISFQNENVFDETGMPKERFSAKCLPNSPCSLEIQATKLEDSAVYFCASSPRGDTEAFFGQGTRLTVV.